This passage covers 21 T cell receptor beta chains from one sample sequenced in a study of blood T cell repertoires in COVID-19. Produced via immunoSEQ multiplex PCR; TCRdb's table is partial and in-frame only. The sample holds around 400,000 clones, about 89% seen once. The source material was peripheral blood. The receptors shown here come from a woman aged 25 to 39 with COVID-19, enrolled during active disease.

V is TRBV28 and J is TRBJ2-7; 9 bases line up with TRBD2. V lost 4 bases and J lost 3; bases outside the gene matches: 7. The CDR3 is 15 residues long. CDR1 is MDHEN, CDR2 SYDVKM, per germline. The chain's CDR3 is CASSSSGTSFYEQYF. The CDR3 coding sequence is TGTGCCAGCAGTTCATCCGGGACTAGCTTCTACGAGCAGTACTTC.

The V gene is TRBV10-3, the J gene TRBJ2-5; D is perhaps TRBD1 (6 bases). This CDR3 region has 13 residues. The germline V and J ends were trimmed by 6 bases and 4 bases, with 12 bases remaining between them. Germline V gene lookup returns CDR1 ENHRY and CDR2 SYGVKD. The CDR3 loop reads CAIRRTVRETQYF. The DNA for the CDR3 is TGTGCCATCAGACGGACAGTGCGAGAGACCCAGTACTTC.

Only one count was recorded for this clone. The chain carries TRBV11-1 and TRBJ2-5, with D tentatively TRBD1 (6 bases). The CDR3 is 13 amino acids. The V gene's germline CDR1 is SGHAT and CDR2 FQDESV (reference sequence). Trimming removed 5 bases from V and 4 bases from J, with 11 bases in between. The CDR3 coding sequence is TGTGCCAGCAGCCAAGACAGGTCAGAGACCCAGTACTTC. It is translated as CASSQDRSETQYF.

The gene calls are TRBV5-1 and TRBJ2-6; tentatively, D is TRBD2 (6 bases). The V end was cut by 2 bases, the J end by 0 bases, with 12 bases between. CDR1 is SGHRS and CDR2 is YFSETQ in the germline V gene. The CDR3 has 17 amino acids. The CDR3 sequence: CASSFGAGSSGANVLTF. In DNA, the CDR3 is TGCGCCAGCAGCTTTGGTGCGGGATCCTCTGGGGCCAACGTCCTGACTTTC.

This chain uses TRBV14 with TRBJ2-5, with TRBD1 identical over 7 bases. V was clipped by 4 bases and J by 2 bases; unmatched bases: 1. This CDR3 has 13 amino acids. From germline, CDR1 is SGHDN and CDR2 FVKESK. CDR3 residues: CASSPRGQETQYF. CDR3 coding DNA: TGTGCCAGCAGCCCCAGGGGGCAAGAGACCCAGTACTTC. The entire variable domain, with the rest obtained from reference TRBV14 and TRBJ2-5, is as follows: EAGVTQFPSHSVIEKGQTVTLRCDPISGHDNLYWYRRVMGKEIKFLLHFVKESKQDESGMPNNRFLAERTGGTYSTLKVQPAELEDSGVYFCASSPRGQETQYFGPGTRLLVL.

This clone was seen a handful of times. This sequence joins TRBV18 and TRBJ2-2, with D possibly matching TRBD1 (6 bases). There are 13 residues in the CDR3. Trimming left V 1 base short and J 6 bases short, with 6 bases between. Per germline, CDR1 KGHSH and CDR2 LQKENI. The CDR3 DNA sequence: TGTGCCAGCTCACCACAGGGGGCCGGGGAGCTGTTTTTT. Translation gives CASSPQGAGELFF.

The V and J genes are TRBV7-9 and TRBJ2-7; the D gene is possibly TRBD1 (6 bases). The length of the CDR3 is 15 residues. Trimming removed 5 bases at V and 6 bases at J, with 20 bases between. Germline values: CDR1 SEHNR, CDR2 FQNEAQ (reference sequence). The CDR3 nucleotides read TGTGCCAGCAGCCCGCAGGACAGCCCCATGGGCGAGCAGTACTTC. The encoded protein is CASSPQDSPMGEQYF.

This clone was detected once. The V gene is TRBV5-1, the J gene TRBJ2-1; 10 bases align to TRBD2. The CDR3 is 15 residues long. From germline, CDR1 is SGHRS and CDR2 YFSETQ. Germline trimming cut 2 bases from V and 7 bases from J; bases unmatched to any gene: 6. CDR3 nucleotide sequence: TGCGCCAGCAGCTTCGGAGCGGGAGGGGGGAATGAGCAGTTCTTC. Translated: CASSFGAGGGNEQFF.

This clone showed up just a few times. The V and J genes are TRBV5-1 and TRBJ2-1; TRBD2 aligns across 9 bases. The germline V gene has CDR1 SGHRS and CDR2 YFSETQ. V dropped 0 bases and J dropped 8; count of bases not matched to a gene: 9. CDR3 length: 16 residues. For the CDR3, the DNA is TGCGCCAGCAGCTTGGCCGGGATAGCGGGAGTGGATGAGCAGTTCTTC. It is translated as CASSLAGIAGVDEQFF.

The V call is TRBV30, the J call TRBJ2-3; 10 bases agree with TRBD2. There are 14 residues in the CDR3. Trimming removed 3 bases from V and 6 bases from J; junction bases left unmatched: 6. Germline lookup yields CDR1 GTSNPN and CDR2 SVGIG (reference sequence). CDR3 amino acids: CAWRLAGVRDTQYF. The CDR3, as DNA: TGTGCCTGGAGGCTAGCGGGAGTACGGGATACGCAGTATTTT.

The chain couples TRBV5-6 to TRBJ1-6; 7 bases are a match to TRBD1. The CDR3 totals 19 residues. The germline CDR1 and CDR2 sequences are SGHDT and YYEEEE. V was pared by 1 base and J by 9 bases, with 19 bases of the junction left unmatched. The CDR3 is CASSLIWDRGALRSSPLHF. The CDR3 nucleotides are TGTGCCAGCAGCTTGATTTGGGACAGAGGGGCCTTGAGGTCTTCACCCCTCCACTTT.

The V and J genes are TRBV7-6 and TRBJ1-4; no firm D call. The CDR3 sequence is 14 residues long. Trimming shortened V by 5 bases and J by 7 bases, and 14 bases separated the two germline ends. Germline lookup yields CDR1 SGHVS and CDR2 FNYEAQ. The CDR3 coding sequence is TGTGCCAGCAGCCCTGAAGGGAGGGTTGAAAAACTGTTTTTT. Translated, it gives CASSPEGRVEKLFF.

The rearrangement joins TRBV3-1 (or the pseudogene TRBV3-2) to TRBJ2-6; TRBD2 matches at 8 bases. The CDR3 loop spans 20 amino acids. Trimming cost V 6 bases and J 0 bases; bases outside gene matches: 16. Germline lookup yields CDR1 LGHDT and CDR2 YNNKEL (reference sequence). DNA of the CDR3: TGTGCCAGCAGAGGACTGACTAGCGCGCCTCCCTACTCTGGGGCCAACGTCCTGACTTTC. This codes for CASRGLTSAPPYSGANVLTF.

The CDR3 is CASSVTGATQETQYF. CDR3 in DNA: TGTGCCAGCAGTGTAACGGGAGCGACCCAAGAGACCCAGTACTTC. This chain joins TRBV2 and TRBJ2-5, with D maybe TRBD2 (6 bases). V lost 4 bases and J 1 base, leaving 13 bases between the germline ends. The germline CDR1 and CDR2 sequences are SNHLY and FYNNEI. CDR3 length: 15 amino acids.

The CDR3 here is CAWSTWTETSYEQYF. The CDR3 DNA reads as TGTGCCTGGAGTACCTGGACAGAAACATCCTACGAGCAGTACTTC. V is TRBV30 and J is TRBJ2-7, with a possible D match to TRBD1 (6 bases). V shed 2 bases and J shed 1 base, with 15 bases lying between them. The CDR3 is 15 residues long. CDR1 GTSNPN and CDR2 SVGIG come from the germline V gene (reference sequence).

This chain links TRBV10-3 with TRBJ2-3; TRBD1 might be the D (6 bases). The CDR3 runs 14 residues. The V and J ends lost 2 bases and 6 bases respectively, with 12 bases between them. The germline CDR1 and CDR2 sequences are ENHRY and SYGVKD. CDR3 region: CAISETGKVDTQYF. In DNA form, the CDR3 reads TGTGCCATCAGTGAGACAGGGAAGGTGGATACGCAGTATTTT.

In its sample, this clone was seen once. This sequence joins TRBV28 and TRBJ1-4, with TRBD1 identical over 7 bases. Trimming took 5 bases from V and 3 from J; bases not matched to a gene: 3. Per the germline V gene, CDR1 is MDHEN and CDR2 is SYDVKM. This CDR3 is built from 14 residues. CDR3 loop: CASSTGTANEKLFF. CDR3 DNA: TGTGCCAGCAGTACCGGGACAGCTAATGAAAAACTGTTTTTT.

The chain carries TRBV30 and TRBJ2-1; D gene unclear. Germline V gene sequence: CDR1 GTSNPN, CDR2 SVGIG (reference sequence). CDR3 length: 13 residues. The V end lost 3 bases, the J end lost 9 bases, and 15 bases lay between the germline ends. This CDR3 reads CAWSPRLDSEQFF. Written as DNA, the CDR3 is TGTGCCTGGAGCCCCCGCCTAGATAGTGAGCAGTTCTTC.

The chain is built from TRBV6-2 or TRBV6-3 and TRBJ2-1; D is perhaps TRBD2 (5 bases). CDR1 is MNHEY, CDR2 SVGEGT, per germline. The CDR3 length is 15 residues. V dropped 2 bases and J dropped 2 bases, with 10 bases sitting between them. CDR3 in DNA: TGTGCCAGCAGTTACGATGGGAGAGCCTACAATGAGCAGTTCTTC. Encoded protein: CASSYDGRAYNEQFF.

This chain connects TRBV28 to TRBJ2-7; 14 bases align to TRBD2. V lost 6 bases, J lost 6 bases, and 4 bases stayed unmatched. CDR3 length: 14 amino acids. The germline V gene encodes CDR1 MDHEN and CDR2 SYDVKM. CDR3 loop: CASRPGLAGAEQYF. DNA of the CDR3: TGTGCCAGCAGACCGGGACTAGCGGGAGCCGAGCAGTACTTC.

This chain connects TRBV24-1 to TRBJ2-1, with D perhaps TRBD2 (5 bases). Trimming took 3 bases from V and 14 from J, leaving 13 bases between them. This CDR3 contains 12 residues. Germline CDR1 and CDR2: KGHDR and SFDVKD. CDR3 coding DNA: TGTGCCACCAGTGATGAAGGGAGAGGAGAGTTCTTC. Translation gives CATSDEGRGEFF.